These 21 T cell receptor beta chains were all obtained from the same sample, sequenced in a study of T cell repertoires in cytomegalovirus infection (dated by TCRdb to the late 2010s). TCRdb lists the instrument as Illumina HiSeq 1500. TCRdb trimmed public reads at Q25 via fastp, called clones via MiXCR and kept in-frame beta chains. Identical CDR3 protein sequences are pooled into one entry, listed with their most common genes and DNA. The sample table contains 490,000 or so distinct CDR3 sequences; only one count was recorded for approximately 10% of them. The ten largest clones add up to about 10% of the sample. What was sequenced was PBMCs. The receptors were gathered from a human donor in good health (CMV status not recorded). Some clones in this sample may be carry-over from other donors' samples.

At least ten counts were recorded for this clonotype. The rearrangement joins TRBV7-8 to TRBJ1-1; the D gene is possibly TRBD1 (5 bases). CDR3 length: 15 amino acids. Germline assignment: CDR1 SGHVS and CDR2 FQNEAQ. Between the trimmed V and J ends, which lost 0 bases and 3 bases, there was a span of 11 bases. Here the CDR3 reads CASSLASQGDTEAFF. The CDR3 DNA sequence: TGTGCCAGCAGCTTAGCGTCCCAGGGAGACACTGAAGCTTTCTTT. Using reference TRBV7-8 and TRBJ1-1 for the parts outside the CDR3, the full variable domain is GAGVSQSPRYKVAKRGQDVALRCDPISGHVSLFWYQQALGQGPEFLTYFQNEAQLDKSGLPSDRFFAERPEGSVSTLKIQRTQQEDSAVYLCASSLASQGDTEAFFGQGTRLTVV.

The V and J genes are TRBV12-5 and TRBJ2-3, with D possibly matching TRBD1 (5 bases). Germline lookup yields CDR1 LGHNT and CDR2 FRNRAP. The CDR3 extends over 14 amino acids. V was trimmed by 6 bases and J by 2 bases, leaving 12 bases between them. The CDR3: CASGQTGVTDTQYF. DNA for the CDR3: TGTGCTAGTGGACAAACAGGAGTCACAGATACGCAGTATTTT.

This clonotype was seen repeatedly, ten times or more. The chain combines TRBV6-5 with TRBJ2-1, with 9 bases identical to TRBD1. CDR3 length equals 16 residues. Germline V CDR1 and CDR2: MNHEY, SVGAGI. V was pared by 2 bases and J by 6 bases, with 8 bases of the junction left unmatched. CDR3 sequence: CASSYAPGQGINEQFF. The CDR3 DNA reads TGTGCCAGCAGTTACGCACCGGGACAGGGAATCAATGAGCAGTTCTTC.

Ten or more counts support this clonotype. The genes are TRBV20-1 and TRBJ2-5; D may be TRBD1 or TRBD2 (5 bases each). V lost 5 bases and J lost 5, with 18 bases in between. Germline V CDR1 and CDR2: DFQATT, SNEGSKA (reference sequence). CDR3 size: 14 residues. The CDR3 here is CSASIGTAGETQYF. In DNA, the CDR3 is TGCAGTGCTTCCATCGGGACCGCCGGGGAGACCCAGTACTTC.

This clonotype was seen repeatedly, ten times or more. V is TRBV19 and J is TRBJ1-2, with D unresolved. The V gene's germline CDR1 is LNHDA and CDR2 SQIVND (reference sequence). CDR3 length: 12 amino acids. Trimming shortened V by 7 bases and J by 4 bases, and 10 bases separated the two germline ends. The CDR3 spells CASKGRTYGYTF. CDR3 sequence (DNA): TGTGCCAGTAAAGGCAGGACCTATGGCTACACCTTC.

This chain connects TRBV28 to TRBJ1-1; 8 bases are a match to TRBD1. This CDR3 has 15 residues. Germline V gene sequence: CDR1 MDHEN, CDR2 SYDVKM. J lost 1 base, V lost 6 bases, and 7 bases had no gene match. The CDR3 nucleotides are TGTGCCAGCAGCCTCCCACAGGGGGAGAACACTGAAGCTTTCTTT. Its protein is CASSLPQGENTEAFF.

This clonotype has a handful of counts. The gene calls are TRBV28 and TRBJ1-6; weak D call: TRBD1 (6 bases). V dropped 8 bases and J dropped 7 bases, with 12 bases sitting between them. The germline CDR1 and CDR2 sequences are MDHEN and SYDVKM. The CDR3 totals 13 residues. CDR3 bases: TGTGCCAGCCGTACAGGGAGCAATTCACCCCTCCACTTT. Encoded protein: CASRTGSNSPLHF.

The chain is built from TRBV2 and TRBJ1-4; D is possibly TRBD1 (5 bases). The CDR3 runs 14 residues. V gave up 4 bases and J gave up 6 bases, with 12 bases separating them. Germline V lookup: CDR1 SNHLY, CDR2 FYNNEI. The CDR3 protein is CASSGDGRYEKLFF. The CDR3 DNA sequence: TGTGCCAGCAGTGGGGACGGACGGTATGAAAAACTGTTTTTT.

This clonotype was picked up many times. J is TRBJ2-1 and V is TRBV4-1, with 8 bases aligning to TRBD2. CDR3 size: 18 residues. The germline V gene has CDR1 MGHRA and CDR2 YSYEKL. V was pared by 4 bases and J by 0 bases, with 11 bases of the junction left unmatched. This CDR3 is CASSPTSSSGSSYNEQFF. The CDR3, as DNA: TGCGCCAGCAGCCCTACTTCCTCAAGCGGGAGCTCCTACAATGAGCAGTTCTTC.

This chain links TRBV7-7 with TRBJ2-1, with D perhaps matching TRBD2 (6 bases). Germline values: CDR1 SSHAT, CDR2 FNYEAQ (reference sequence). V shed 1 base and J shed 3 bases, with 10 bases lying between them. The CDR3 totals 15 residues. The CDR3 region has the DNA TGTGCCAGCAGCTTAGGCAGGGACTTCTACAATGAGCAGTTCTTC. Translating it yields CASSLGRDFYNEQFF.

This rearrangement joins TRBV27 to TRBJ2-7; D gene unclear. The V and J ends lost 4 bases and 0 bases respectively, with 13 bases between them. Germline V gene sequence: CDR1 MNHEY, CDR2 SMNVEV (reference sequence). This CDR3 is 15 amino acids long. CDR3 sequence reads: CASSSARLSSYEQYF. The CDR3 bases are TGTGCCAGCAGTTCGGCCAGGTTAAGCTCCTACGAGCAGTACTTC.

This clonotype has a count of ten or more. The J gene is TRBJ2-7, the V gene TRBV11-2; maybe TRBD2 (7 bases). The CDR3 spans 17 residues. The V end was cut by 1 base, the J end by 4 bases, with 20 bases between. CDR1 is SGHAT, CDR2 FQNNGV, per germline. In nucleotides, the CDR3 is TGTGCCAGCAGCTTAGTTCGGGGGGCGCTTCAGCAGTACGAGCAGTACTTC. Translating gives CASSLVRGALQQYEQYF. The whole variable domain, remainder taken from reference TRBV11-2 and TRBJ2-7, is EAGVAQSPRYKIIEKRQSVAFWCNPISGHATLYWYQQILGQGPKLLIQFQNNGVVDDSQLPKDRFSAERLKGVDSTLKIQPAKLEDSAVYLCASSLVRGALQQYEQYFGPGTRLTVT.

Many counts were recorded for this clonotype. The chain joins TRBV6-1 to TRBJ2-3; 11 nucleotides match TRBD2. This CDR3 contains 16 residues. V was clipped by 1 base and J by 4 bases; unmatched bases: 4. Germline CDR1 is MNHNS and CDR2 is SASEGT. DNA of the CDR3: TGTGCCAGCAGTGAAGGCACTAGCGGGAGTGCAGATACGCAGTATTTT. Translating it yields CASSEGTSGSADTQYF.

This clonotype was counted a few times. The CDR3: CASSLRRGLTNEQFF. CDR3 in DNA: TGTGCCAGCAGCTTAAGGAGGGGGTTAACGAATGAGCAGTTCTTC. The chain joins TRBV7-3 to TRBJ2-1; D possibly matches TRBD1 or TRBD2 (6 bases each). Deletions cut 1 base from V and 7 bases from J, with 14 bases between. The germline CDR1 and CDR2 sequences are SGHTA and FQGTGA. The CDR3 totals 15 residues.

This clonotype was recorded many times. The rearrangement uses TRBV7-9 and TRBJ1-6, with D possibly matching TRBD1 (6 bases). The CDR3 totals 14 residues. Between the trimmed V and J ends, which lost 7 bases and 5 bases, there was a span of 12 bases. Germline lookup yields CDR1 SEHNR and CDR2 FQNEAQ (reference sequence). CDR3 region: CASTGGANNSPLHF. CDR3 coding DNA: TGTGCCAGCACGGGGGGGGCAAATAATTCACCCCTCCACTTT.

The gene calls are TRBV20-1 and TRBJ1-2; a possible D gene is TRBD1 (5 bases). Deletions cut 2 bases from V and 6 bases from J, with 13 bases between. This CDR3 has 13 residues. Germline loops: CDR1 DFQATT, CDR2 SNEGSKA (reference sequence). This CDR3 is CSARRGDLNGYTF. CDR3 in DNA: TGCAGTGCTAGACGAGGGGATCTTAATGGCTACACCTTC.

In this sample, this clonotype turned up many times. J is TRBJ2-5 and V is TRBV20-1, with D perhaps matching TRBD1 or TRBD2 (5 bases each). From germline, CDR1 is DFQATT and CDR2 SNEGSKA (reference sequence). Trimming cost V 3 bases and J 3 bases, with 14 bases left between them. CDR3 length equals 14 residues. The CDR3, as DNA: TGCAGTGCTAGGGGGACCGCGAGCAAAGAGACCCAGTACTTC. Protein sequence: CSARGTASKETQYF.

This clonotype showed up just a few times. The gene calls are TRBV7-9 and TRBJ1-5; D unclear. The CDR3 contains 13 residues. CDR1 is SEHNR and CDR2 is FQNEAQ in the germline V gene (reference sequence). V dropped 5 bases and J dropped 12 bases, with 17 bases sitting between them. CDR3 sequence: CASSGPGATGQHF. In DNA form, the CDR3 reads TGTGCCAGCAGCGGCCCAGGTGCCACGGGCCAGCATTTT.

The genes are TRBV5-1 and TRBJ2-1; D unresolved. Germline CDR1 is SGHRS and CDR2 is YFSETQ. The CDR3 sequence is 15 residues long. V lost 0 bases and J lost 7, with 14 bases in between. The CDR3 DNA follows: TGCGCCAGCAGCTTGGTTCTAGGAGTGGGTAATGAGCAGTTCTTC. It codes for CASSLVLGVGNEQFF.

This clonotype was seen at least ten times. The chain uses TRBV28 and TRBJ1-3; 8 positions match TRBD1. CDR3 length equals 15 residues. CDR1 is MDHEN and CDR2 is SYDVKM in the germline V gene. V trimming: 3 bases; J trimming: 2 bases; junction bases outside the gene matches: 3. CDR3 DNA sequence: TGTGCCAGCAGTTTCAGGGGGCGCCCTGGAAACACCATATATTTT. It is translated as CASSFRGRPGNTIYF.

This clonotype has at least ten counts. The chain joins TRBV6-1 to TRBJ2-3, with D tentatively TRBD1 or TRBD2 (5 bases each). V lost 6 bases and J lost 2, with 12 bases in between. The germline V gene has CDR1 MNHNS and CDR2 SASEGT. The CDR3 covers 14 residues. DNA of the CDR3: TGTGCCAGCAGCAAATGGGGGTACACAGATACGCAGTATTTT. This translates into CASSKWGYTDTQYF.